Sequencing of this T cell receptor beta chain was carried out in a study of cytomegalovirus exposure and HLA in healthy donors. Study results and caveats: According to reports, the classifier identified cytomegalovirus status with high specificity and sensitivity. More clonal expansion characterized HLA-associated TCR beta chains than equally common others in a later analysis. For TCR beta chains, V- and J-gene trimming was later linked to a missense DCLRE1C variant. There were reportedly fewer N-insertions in an Asian-associated ancestry cluster than the approximately 670-donor mean, in a later analysis.

V lost 0 bases, J lost 5 bases, and 10 bases lay in between. Looked up from germline, CDR1 is KGHSH and CDR2 is LQKENI. This CDR3 has 14 residues. A word on this clone: The antigen is undetermined.

The study ran its PCR with 60 Vbeta and 13 Jbeta primers. Assay: immunoSEQ multiplex PCR; the TCRdb copy retains only in-frame clones and omits some. The data show just over 150,000 clones, roughly 82% seen once. The chain carries TRBV18 and TRBJ2-5, with D possibly TRBD2 on 5 matching bases. What was sequenced was PBMCs. This TCR came from a middle-aged man in good health and CMV-seropositive. CDR3 residues: CASSPPGKRETQYF. Here the CDR3 DNA reads TGTGCCAGCTCACCACCTGGCAAGCGGGAGACCCAGTACTTC.